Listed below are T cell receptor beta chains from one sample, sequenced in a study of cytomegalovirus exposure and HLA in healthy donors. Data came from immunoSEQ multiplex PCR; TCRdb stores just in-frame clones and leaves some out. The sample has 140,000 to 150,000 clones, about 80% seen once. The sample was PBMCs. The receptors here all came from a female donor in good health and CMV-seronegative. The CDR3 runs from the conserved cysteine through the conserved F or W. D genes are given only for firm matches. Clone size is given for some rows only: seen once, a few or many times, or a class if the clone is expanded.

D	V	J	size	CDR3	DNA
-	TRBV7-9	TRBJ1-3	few	CASSLVLNTIYF	TGTGCCAGCAGCTTAGTTCTAAACACCATATATTTT
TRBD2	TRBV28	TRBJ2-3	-	CASSLPSSGGRDTQYF	TGTGCCAGCAGTTTACCCTCCAGCGGGGGAAGAGATACGCAGTATTTT
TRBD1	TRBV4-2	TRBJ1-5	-	CASSQDRGTGLGQPQHF	TGTGCCAGCAGCCAAGATAGGGGGACAGGGTTAGGTCAGCCCCAGCATTTT
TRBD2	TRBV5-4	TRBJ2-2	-	CASGRSGANTGELFF	TGTGCCAGCGGACGAAGCGGGGCGAACACCGGGGAGCTGTTTTTT
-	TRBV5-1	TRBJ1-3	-	CASSLASGQHSGNTIYF	TGCGCCAGCAGCTTGGCCTCTGGTCAACACTCTGGAAACACCATATATTTT
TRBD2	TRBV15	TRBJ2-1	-	CATSREGTAGGIYNEQFF	TGTGCCACCAGCAGAGAAGGGACTGCGGGAGGAATCTACAATGAGCAGTTCTTC
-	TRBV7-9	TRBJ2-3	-	CASLQAGSTDTQYF	TGTGCCAGCCTTCAGGCGGGTTCAACAGATACGCAGTATTTT
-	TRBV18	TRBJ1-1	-	CASSPRVQGGDTEAFF	TGTGCCAGCTCACCAAGGGTTCAGGGAGGGGACACTGAAGCTTTCTTT
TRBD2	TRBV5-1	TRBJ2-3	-	CASSLALAGDTDTQYF	TGCGCCAGCAGCTTGGCACTAGCGGGGGACACAGATACGCAGTATTTT
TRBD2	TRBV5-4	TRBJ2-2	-	CASSLPSGRITGELFF	TGTGCCAGCAGCTTGCCTAGCGGGAGGATCACCGGGGAGCTGTTTTTT
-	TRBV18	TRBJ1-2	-	CASSPGFSGYGYTF	TGTGCCAGCTCACCAGGGTTCTCGGGCTATGGCTACACCTTC
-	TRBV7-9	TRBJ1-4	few	CASSSAQHAGEKLFF	TGTGCCAGCAGCTCAGCACAGCACGCAGGTGAAAAACTGTTTTTT
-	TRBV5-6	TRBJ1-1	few	CASSFRWNTEAFF	TGTGCCAGCAGCTTCAGGTGGAACACTGAAGCTTTCTTT
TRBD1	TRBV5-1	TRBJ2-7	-	CASSLGGQGLTYEQYF	TGCGCCAGCAGCTTGGGAGGACAGGGTCTAACCTACGAGCAGTACTTC
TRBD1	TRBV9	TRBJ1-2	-	CASSVQGAIPYGYTF	TGTGCCAGCAGCGTCCAGGGGGCTATACCCTATGGCTACACCTTC
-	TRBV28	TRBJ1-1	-	CASSLVQRNTEAFF	TGTGCCAGCAGTTTAGTACAAAGGAACACTGAAGCTTTCTTT
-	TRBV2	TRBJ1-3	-	CATAEAGGNTIYF	TGTGCCACCGCTGAGGCAGGGGGAAACACCATATATTTT
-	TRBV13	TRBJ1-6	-	CASSFSRENSPLHF	TGTGCCAGCAGCTTCAGTCGGGAGAATTCACCCCTCCACTTT
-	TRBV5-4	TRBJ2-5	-	CASSSIPRTGYQETQYF	TGTGCCAGCAGCTCCATCCCCAGAACAGGGTACCAAGAGACCCAGTACTTC
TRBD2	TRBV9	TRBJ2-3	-	CASGWGLAGTTDTQYF	TGTGCCAGCGGCTGGGGACTAGCGGGAACCACAGATACGCAGTATTTT
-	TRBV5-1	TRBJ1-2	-	CASTQGLNYGYTF	TGCGCCAGCACCCAGGGACTTAACTATGGCTACACCTTC
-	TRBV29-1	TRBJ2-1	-	CSVTVGQRKFF	TGCAGCGTAACCGTAGGACAGAGAAAGTTCTTC
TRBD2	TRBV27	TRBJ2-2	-	CASRAAGALNTGELFF	TGTGCCAGCAGGGCAGCGGGGGCGTTGAACACCGGGGAGCTGTTTTTT
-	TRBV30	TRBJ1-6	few	CAWTSGLNSPLHF	TGTGCCTGGACGTCAGGGCTTAATTCACCCCTCCACTTT
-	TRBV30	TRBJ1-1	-	CAWSVLAENTEAFF	TGTGCCTGGAGTGTACTTGCGGAGAACACTGAAGCTTTCTTT
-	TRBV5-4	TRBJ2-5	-	CASSLMVLPGTREQYF	TGTGCCAGCAGCTTGATGGTTTTGCCAGGAACAAGAGAGCAGTACTTC
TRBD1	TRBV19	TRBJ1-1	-	CASSYNDRGRTEAFF	TGTGCCAGTAGCTATAACGACAGGGGGCGAACTGAAGCTTTCTTT